The rows below give T cell receptor beta chains drawn from one sample of a study of T cells after yellow fever vaccination. MiXCR, run by TCRdb on the 5' RACE reads, gives a single entry per CDR3 protein. The sample gives roughly 500,000 distinct CDR3 sequences, 15% to 20% of which show up once; roughly 13% is in the top ten. Material: PBMCs, obtained 15 days after the yellow fever booster vaccination. The receptors derive from a man aged 25-40 years who received the YFV17D yellow fever vaccine. The CDR3 runs from the conserved cysteine through the conserved F or W. D genes are given only for firm matches. The size entry is marked missing in some rows and otherwise reads once, few, many or a size class.

abundance: -
d_gene: -
v_gene: TRBV6-5
j_gene: TRBJ2-2
CDR3nt: TGTGCCAGCAGTTACGCCCTGACAGCGAACACCGGGGAGCTGTTTTTT
CDR3aa: CASSYALTANTGELFF

abundance: few
d_gene: -
v_gene: TRBV9
j_gene: TRBJ2-7
CDR3nt: TGTGCCAGCAGCGTACAAGGGGCCGACTCCTACGAGCAGTACTTC
CDR3aa: CASSVQGADSYEQYF

abundance: many
d_gene: -
v_gene: TRBV29-1
j_gene: TRBJ2-7
CDR3nt: TGCAGCGTGGGGGTTGGGCTACAGCAGTACTTC
CDR3aa: CSVGVGLQQYF

abundance: few
d_gene: -
v_gene: TRBV13
j_gene: TRBJ2-5
CDR3nt: TGTGCCAGCAGCAACCCCGCGAGTAGGAAGACCCAGTACTTC
CDR3aa: CASSNPASRKTQYF

abundance: few
d_gene: TRBD2
v_gene: TRBV11-1
j_gene: TRBJ2-1
CDR3nt: TGTGCCAGCAGCCGACAGAGAAAGACTAGCCCGACCACTTCGGGGGAGCAGTTCTTC
CDR3aa: CASSRQRKTSPTTSGEQFF

abundance: -
d_gene: TRBD2
v_gene: TRBV12-3/TRBV12-4
j_gene: TRBJ2-3
CDR3nt: TGTGCCAGCAGTTTAGCCGGGAGGGCCGTAGATACGCAGTATTTT
CDR3aa: CASSLAGRAVDTQYF

abundance: -
d_gene: TRBD1
v_gene: TRBV4-3
j_gene: TRBJ2-3
CDR3nt: TGCGCCAGCAGCCAAGGGACAGGACCAGATACGCAGTATTTT
CDR3aa: CASSQGTGPDTQYF

abundance: -
d_gene: TRBD1
v_gene: TRBV18
j_gene: TRBJ1-2
CDR3nt: TGTGCCAGCTCATCGCCAAACCTAGGGGGCGCGGATGGCTACACCTTC
CDR3aa: CASSSPNLGGADGYTF

abundance: -
d_gene: TRBD2
v_gene: TRBV12-3/TRBV12-4
j_gene: TRBJ2-1
CDR3nt: TGTGCCAGCAGTCCGACTAGCGGGACTTTTAATGAGCAGTTCTTC
CDR3aa: CASSPTSGTFNEQFF

abundance: few
d_gene: TRBD2
v_gene: TRBV7-2
j_gene: TRBJ2-7
CDR3nt: TGTGCCAGCAGCTTAGCCTCTAGCGGGACCGAGCAGTACTTC
CDR3aa: CASSLASSGTEQYF

abundance: -
d_gene: -
v_gene: TRBV7-2
j_gene: TRBJ1-4
CDR3nt: TGTGCCAGCAGCTTAGTCAGTTCGGTTGAAAAACTGTTTTTT
CDR3aa: CASSLVSSVEKLFF

abundance: -
d_gene: TRBD2
v_gene: TRBV20-1
j_gene: TRBJ2-2
CDR3nt: TGCAGTGCAAAAGTCGGTTCTAGCGGGATTGAGTTCGCGAACACCGGGGAGCTGTTTTTT
CDR3aa: CSAKVGSSGIEFANTGELFF

abundance: few
d_gene: -
v_gene: TRBV23-1
j_gene: TRBJ2-1
CDR3nt: TGCGCCAGCAGTCAATTCAAGGCCGGGAGTTCCTACAATGAGCAGTTCTTC
CDR3aa: CASSQFKAGSSYNEQFF

abundance: few
d_gene: -
v_gene: TRBV10-3
j_gene: TRBJ1-5
CDR3nt: TGTGCCATCAGTGAGTCGAAACGGGTGCCCCAGCATTTT
CDR3aa: CAISESKRVPQHF

abundance: few
d_gene: TRBD1
v_gene: TRBV20-1
j_gene: TRBJ1-4
CDR3nt: TGCAGTGCTACCCTACAGGGGAATGAAAAACTGTTTTTT
CDR3aa: CSATLQGNEKLFF

abundance: few
d_gene: -
v_gene: TRBV21-1
j_gene: TRBJ2-5
CDR3nt: TGTGCCAGCAGTTTAGTGGATCGGGAGACCCAGTACTTC
CDR3aa: CASSLVDRETQYF

abundance: -
d_gene: TRBD1
v_gene: TRBV29-1
j_gene: TRBJ2-7
CDR3nt: TGCAGCGCCGGCGTAGGACAGGGGTACGAGCAGTACTTC
CDR3aa: CSAGVGQGYEQYF

abundance: -
d_gene: -
v_gene: TRBV7-2
j_gene: TRBJ2-6
CDR3nt: TGTGCCAGCACCCAACTGGGTGGGGCCAACGTCCTGACTTTC
CDR3aa: CASTQLGGANVLTF

abundance: -
d_gene: TRBD1
v_gene: TRBV7-2
j_gene: TRBJ2-7
CDR3nt: TGTGCCAGCAGCTTCTGGGACAGTACGTACGAGCAGTACTTC
CDR3aa: CASSFWDSTYEQYF

abundance: -
d_gene: -
v_gene: TRBV12-3/TRBV12-4
j_gene: TRBJ2-6
CDR3nt: TGTGCCAGCAGTTTGGCCGGGGGCAGGGGAAGTGGGGCCAACGTCCTGACTTTC
CDR3aa: CASSLAGGRGSGANVLTF

abundance: -
d_gene: TRBD1
v_gene: TRBV10-3
j_gene: TRBJ2-7
CDR3nt: TGTGCCATCAGTGCCTCCACAGGGGGTTCCTACGAGCAGTACTTC
CDR3aa: CAISASTGGSYEQYF

abundance: -
d_gene: TRBD1
v_gene: TRBV20-1
j_gene: TRBJ1-1
CDR3nt: TGCAGTGCTCCCGGACAGGGGGGCACTGAAGCTTTCTTT
CDR3aa: CSAPGQGGTEAFF

abundance: few
d_gene: -
v_gene: TRBV25-1
j_gene: TRBJ2-7
CDR3nt: TGTGCCAGCAGTGATGAAGGGTCAGGGAGGTACGAGCAGTACTTC
CDR3aa: CASSDEGSGRYEQYF

abundance: -
d_gene: -
v_gene: TRBV12-3/TRBV12-4
j_gene: TRBJ1-4
CDR3nt: TGTGCCAGCAGAACCAACAGGCTGAAGGAAAAACTGTTTTTT
CDR3aa: CASRTNRLKEKLFF

abundance: -
d_gene: TRBD1
v_gene: TRBV2
j_gene: TRBJ2-1
CDR3nt: TGTGCCAGCAGGGCCGGGACAGCGTACAATGAGCAGTTCTTC
CDR3aa: CASRAGTAYNEQFF

abundance: -
d_gene: -
v_gene: TRBV12-5
j_gene: TRBJ1-1
CDR3nt: TGTGCTAGTGGCAGGACTGAAGCTTTCTTT
CDR3aa: CASGRTEAFF

abundance: -
d_gene: -
v_gene: TRBV12-3/TRBV12-4
j_gene: TRBJ2-7
CDR3nt: TGTGCCAGCAGTGGGGACACCCCCCTGTACGAGCAGTACTTC
CDR3aa: CASSGDTPLYEQYF

abundance: few
d_gene: -
v_gene: TRBV3-1
j_gene: TRBJ2-1
CDR3nt: TGTGCCAGCAGCCCTCAGATGTTGGGTCTCGGATACAATGAGCAGTTCTTC
CDR3aa: CASSPQMLGLGYNEQFF

abundance: few
d_gene: TRBD2
v_gene: TRBV9
j_gene: TRBJ2-2
CDR3nt: TGTGCCAGCAGCGTAGTAGGCGGGAGGAACACCGGGGAGCTGTTTTTT
CDR3aa: CASSVVGGRNTGELFF

abundance: many
d_gene: -
v_gene: TRBV5-5
j_gene: TRBJ2-1
CDR3nt: TGTGCCAGCAGCTTGGCCCCTAGCTCCTACAATGAGCAGTTCTTC
CDR3aa: CASSLAPSSYNEQFF

abundance: -
d_gene: TRBD1
v_gene: TRBV5-1
j_gene: TRBJ2-3
CDR3nt: TGCGCCAGCAGCTTGGCCAGGGGGTTCACAGATACGCAGTATTTT
CDR3aa: CASSLARGFTDTQYF

abundance: few
d_gene: TRBD2
v_gene: TRBV5-1
j_gene: TRBJ2-1
CDR3nt: TGCGCCAGCAGCTTAGACGGGACTACTTACAATGAGCAGTTCTTC
CDR3aa: CASSLDGTTYNEQFF

abundance: -
d_gene: -
v_gene: TRBV3-1
j_gene: TRBJ1-2
CDR3nt: TGTGCCAGCAGGCACAGACATACTAACTATGGCTACACCTTC
CDR3aa: CASRHRHTNYGYTF

abundance: few
d_gene: -
v_gene: TRBV9
j_gene: TRBJ2-3
CDR3nt: TGTGCCAGCAGCGACCACCCCACGCGCCCCGGCGGATACACAGATACGCAGTATTTT
CDR3aa: CASSDHPTRPGGYTDTQYF

abundance: -
d_gene: -
v_gene: TRBV10-3
j_gene: TRBJ2-3
CDR3nt: TGTGCCATCACCCTGGGGCCCACAGATACGCAGTATTTT
CDR3aa: CAITLGPTDTQYF

abundance: few
d_gene: TRBD2
v_gene: TRBV9
j_gene: TRBJ2-2
CDR3nt: TGTGCCAGCAGCGCGTCCGGGACTAGCTTCACCGGGGAGCTGTTTTTT
CDR3aa: CASSASGTSFTGELFF

abundance: -
d_gene: -
v_gene: TRBV29-1
j_gene: TRBJ2-7
CDR3nt: TGCAGCGTTGAAGAAGGCAGACTTGTGAAGCAGTACTTC
CDR3aa: CSVEEGRLVKQYF

abundance: few
d_gene: TRBD2
v_gene: TRBV20-1
j_gene: TRBJ2-2
CDR3nt: TGCAGTGCTAGAAGACTAGCCGCGAACACCGGGGAGCTGTTTTTT
CDR3aa: CSARRLAANTGELFF

abundance: few
d_gene: -
v_gene: TRBV20-1
j_gene: TRBJ1-5
CDR3nt: TGCAGTGTTGGGCAGGGGAATCAGCCCCAGCATTTT
CDR3aa: CSVGQGNQPQHF

abundance: many
d_gene: TRBD1
v_gene: TRBV4-3
j_gene: TRBJ2-7
CDR3nt: TGCGCCAGCAGCCACACCGGGACAGGGGCCTACGAGCAGTACTTC
CDR3aa: CASSHTGTGAYEQYF